Shown below are 9 T cell receptor beta chains from a single sample sequenced in a study of T-cell reconstitution after alpha-beta-depleted transplantation in children. Preparation of the TCRbeta library involved a method that used unique molecular identifiers. A single record per CDR3 protein comes from TCRdb applying MiXCR to the PCR reads. The sample lists about 400,000 distinct CDR3 sequences; 15% to 20% were seen once. The specimen comprised PBMCs, mostly from graft donor cells, sampled 360 days after TCRalphabeta/CD19-depleted stem cell transplant. The receptors derive from a boy under two years old who had a stem cell transplant for Wiskott-Aldrich syndrome, so the T cells may come from the graft donor.

This clonotype came up a few times. The chain combines TRBV12-3 or TRBV12-4 with TRBJ2-4, with a possible D match to TRBD1 (5 bases). The V end lost 3 bases, the J end lost 0 bases, and 9 bases lay between the germline ends. The CDR3 runs to 15 residues. The CDR3 DNA is TGTGCCAGCAGTTTCGACAGATTAGCCAAAAACATTCAGTACTTC. Translating gives CASSFDRLAKNIQYF.

This clonotype was observed a few times. V and J are TRBV3-1 and TRBJ2-1; 16 bases agree with TRBD2. The germline gives CDR1 LGHDT, CDR2 YNNKEL (reference sequence). V lost 5 bases, J lost 0 bases, and 10 bases stayed unmatched. This CDR3 comprises 20 residues. The chain's CDR3 is CASSKGLAGGPLSSYNEQFF. Here the CDR3 DNA reads TGTGCCAGCAGCAAGGGACTAGCGGGAGGGCCCTTAAGCTCCTACAATGAGCAGTTCTTC.

The J gene is TRBJ2-1, the V gene TRBV7-2; no definite D call. This CDR3 region has 17 residues. CDR1 is SGHTA, CDR2 FQGNSA, per germline. The ends were cut back, 1 base at V and 0 bases at J, with 13 bases in the middle. CDR3 sequence: CASSLGRLGGSYNEQFF. The CDR3 DNA sequence: TGTGCCAGCAGCTTAGGACGTTTGGGTGGCTCCTACAATGAGCAGTTCTTC.

This clonotype came up a few times. The genes are TRBV20-1 and TRBJ2-5; possible D gene TRBD2, 5 bases. Germline CDR1 reads DFQATT; CDR2 reads SNEGSKA (reference sequence). Trimming took 1 base from V and 3 from J, leaving 9 bases between them. The CDR3 runs to 13 residues. The CDR3 region has the DNA TGCAGTGCTAGAGTTGACGGGAAAGAGACCCAGTACTTC. Translated: CSARVDGKETQYF.

V is TRBV6-2 or TRBV6-3 and J is TRBJ2-7; maybe TRBD2 (6 bases). The CDR3 consists of 15 residues. Germline CDR1 and CDR2: MNHEY and SVGEGT. V gave up 8 bases and J gave up 1 base, with 18 bases separating them. The CDR3: CASRPAGYGSYEQYF. CDR3 in DNA: TGTGCCAGCCGCCCTGCGGGATACGGGTCCTACGAGCAGTACTTC.

The chain couples TRBV19 to TRBJ1-6; D may be TRBD1 (5 bases). V lost 3 bases to trimming and J lost 6 bases, with 9 bases between them. Germline-derived CDR1 and CDR2 are LNHDA and SQIVND (reference sequence). The CDR3 sequence is 14 residues long. CDR3 protein: CASSMGQPNSPLHF. Written as DNA, the CDR3 is TGTGCCAGTAGTATGGGGCAGCCTAATTCACCCCTCCACTTT.

This clonotype was seen a handful of times. V is TRBV5-1 and J is TRBJ2-5, with D maybe TRBD1 (5 bases). V was shortened by 0 bases and J by 2 bases, with 14 bases between the two germline ends. Germline V gives CDR1 SGHRS, CDR2 YFSETQ. This CDR3 has 16 amino acids. The CDR3 nucleotides are TGCGCCAGCAGCTTGGATGGCAGGGCTAGACAAGAGACCCAGTACTTC. Its translation: CASSLDGRARQETQYF.

This clonotype was observed a few times. The chain carries TRBV12-3 or TRBV12-4 and TRBJ2-3; TRBD2 matches at 7 bases. The CDR3 is 16 amino acids. The V and J ends lost 1 base and 1 base, in that order; junction bases with no gene match: 5. The CDR3 loop reads CASSLGLGRGTDTQYF. The CDR3 DNA reads as TGTGCCAGCAGTTTAGGACTAGGGAGGGGCACAGATACGCAGTATTTT.

Only one count was recorded for this clonotype. This chain joins TRBV7-9 and TRBJ1-6; a weak D match, TRBD1 (6 bases). This CDR3 has 15 residues. Deletions cut 3 bases from V and 9 bases from J, with 15 bases between. Per germline, CDR1 SEHNR and CDR2 FQNEAQ (reference sequence). CDR3 loop: CASSFGQSKGSPLHF. The CDR3 nucleotides read TGTGCCAGCAGCTTCGGACAGTCGAAGGGTTCACCCCTCCACTTT. The whole variable domain, remainder taken from reference TRBV7-9 and TRBJ1-6, is DTGVSQNPRHKITKRGQNVTFRCDPISEHNRLYWYRQTLGQGPEFLTYFQNEAQLEKSRLLSDRFSAERPKGSFSTLEIQRTEQGDSAMYLCASSFGQSKGSPLHFGNGTRLTVT.